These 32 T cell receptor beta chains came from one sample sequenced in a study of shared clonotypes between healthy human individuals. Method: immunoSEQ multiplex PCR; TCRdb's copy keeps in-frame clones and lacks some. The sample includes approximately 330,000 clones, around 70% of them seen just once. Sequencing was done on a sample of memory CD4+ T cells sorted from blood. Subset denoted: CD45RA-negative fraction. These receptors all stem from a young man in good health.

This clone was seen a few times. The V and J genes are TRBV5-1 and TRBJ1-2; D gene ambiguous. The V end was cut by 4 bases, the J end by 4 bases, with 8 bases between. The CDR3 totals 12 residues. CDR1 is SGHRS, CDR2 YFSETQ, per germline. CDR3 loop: CASSGEGYGYTF. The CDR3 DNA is TGCGCCAGCAGCGGGGAGGGCTATGGCTACACCTTC.

The chain's CDR3 is CAISETGYEQYF. CDR3 DNA sequence: TGTGCCATCAGCGAGACAGGTTACGAGCAGTACTTC. V is TRBV10-3 and J is TRBJ2-7, with D tentatively TRBD1 (6 bases). Trimming pared 6 bases from V and 4 bases from J, leaving 10 bases between. There are 12 residues in the CDR3. Looked up from germline, CDR1 is ENHRY and CDR2 is SYGVKD.

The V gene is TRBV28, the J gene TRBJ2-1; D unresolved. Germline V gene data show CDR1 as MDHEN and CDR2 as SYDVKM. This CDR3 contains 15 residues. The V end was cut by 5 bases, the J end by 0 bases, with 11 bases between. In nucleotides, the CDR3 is TGTGCCAGCAGTCCCTCACAGAGCTCCTACAATGAGCAGTTCTTC. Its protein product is CASSPSQSSYNEQFF.

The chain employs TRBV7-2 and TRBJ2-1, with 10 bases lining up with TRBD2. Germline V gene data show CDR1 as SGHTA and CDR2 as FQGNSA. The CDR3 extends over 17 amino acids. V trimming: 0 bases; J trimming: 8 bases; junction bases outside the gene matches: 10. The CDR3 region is CASSLAYPPSGSDEQFF. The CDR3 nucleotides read TGTGCCAGCAGCTTAGCCTACCCCCCTAGCGGGAGCGATGAGCAGTTCTTC. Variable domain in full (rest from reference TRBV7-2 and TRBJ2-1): GAGVSQSPSNKVTEKGKDVELRCDPISGHTALYWYRQSLGQGLEFLIYFQGNSAPDKSGLPSDRFSAERTGGSVSTLTIQRTQQEDSAVYLCASSLAYPPSGSDEQFFGPGTRLTVL.

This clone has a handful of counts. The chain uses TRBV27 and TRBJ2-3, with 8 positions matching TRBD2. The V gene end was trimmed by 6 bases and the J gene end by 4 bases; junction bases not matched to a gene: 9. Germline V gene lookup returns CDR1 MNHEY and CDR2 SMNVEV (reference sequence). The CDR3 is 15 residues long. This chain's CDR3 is CASRKLAAGPDTQYF. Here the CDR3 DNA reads TGTGCCAGCAGAAAACTAGCGGCCGGGCCAGATACGCAGTATTTT.

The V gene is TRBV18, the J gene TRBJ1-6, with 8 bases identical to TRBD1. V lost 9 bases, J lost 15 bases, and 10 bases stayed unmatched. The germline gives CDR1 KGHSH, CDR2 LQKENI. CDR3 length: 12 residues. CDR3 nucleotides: TGTGCCAGTTCCCCGGACAGGGTCGGCCTCCACTTT. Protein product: CASSPDRVGLHF.

CDR3 region: CASSATGQPPLGEQYF. DNA for the CDR3: TGTGCCAGCAGTGCAACGGGACAGCCTCCCCTGGGCGAGCAGTACTTC. The chain is built from TRBV6-1 and TRBJ2-7, with 7 bases aligning to TRBD1. Germline V gene sequence: CDR1 MNHNS, CDR2 SASEGT. After removal of 4 bases from V and 6 bases from J, the junction contained 15 bases not matched to a gene. The CDR3 is 16 amino acids.

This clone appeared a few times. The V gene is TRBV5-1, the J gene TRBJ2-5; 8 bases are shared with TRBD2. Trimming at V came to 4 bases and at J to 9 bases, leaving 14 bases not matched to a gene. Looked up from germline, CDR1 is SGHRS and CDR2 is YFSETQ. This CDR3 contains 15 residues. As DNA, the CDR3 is TGCGCCAGCAGCGACCCGGGACTAGGGCTGGCGGCCCAGTACTTC. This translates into CASSDPGLGLAAQYF.

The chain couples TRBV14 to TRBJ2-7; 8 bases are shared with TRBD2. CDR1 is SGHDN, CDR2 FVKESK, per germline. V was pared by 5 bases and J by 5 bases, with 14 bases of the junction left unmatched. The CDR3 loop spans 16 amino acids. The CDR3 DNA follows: TGTGCCAGCAGCAAAATTACGGGAGGGCCTCGGAACGAGCAGTACTTC. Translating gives CASSKITGGPRNEQYF.

DNA of the CDR3: TGTGCCAGCAGTTACAGGGAGAACACCGGGGAGCTGTTTTTT. The encoded protein is CASSYRENTGELFF. This chain connects TRBV6-6 to TRBJ2-2; no clear D. V shed 2 bases and J shed 1 base, with 5 bases lying between them. This CDR3 spans 14 amino acids. Germline values: CDR1 MNHNY, CDR2 SVGAGI (reference sequence).

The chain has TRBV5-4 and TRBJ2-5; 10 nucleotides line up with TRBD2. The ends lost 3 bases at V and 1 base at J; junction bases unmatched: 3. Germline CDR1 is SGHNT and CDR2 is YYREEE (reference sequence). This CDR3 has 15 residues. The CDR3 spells CASSSAGGIQETQYF. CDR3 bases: TGTGCCAGCAGCTCAGCGGGAGGGATCCAAGAGACCCAGTACTTC.

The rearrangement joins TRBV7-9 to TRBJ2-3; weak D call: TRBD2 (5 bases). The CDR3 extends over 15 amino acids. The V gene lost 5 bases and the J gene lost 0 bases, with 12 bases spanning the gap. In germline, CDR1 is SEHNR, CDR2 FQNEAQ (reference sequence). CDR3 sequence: CASSRGSPSTDTQYF. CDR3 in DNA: TGTGCCAGCAGCCGCGGGTCGCCTAGCACAGATACGCAGTATTTT.

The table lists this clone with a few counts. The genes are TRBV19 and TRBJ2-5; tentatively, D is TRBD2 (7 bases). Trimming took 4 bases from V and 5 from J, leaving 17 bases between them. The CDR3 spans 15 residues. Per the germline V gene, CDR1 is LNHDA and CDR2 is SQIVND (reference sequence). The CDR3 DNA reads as TGTGCCAGTAGTACTCGGGCAGGGGAGGGGGAGACCCAGTACTTC. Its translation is CASSTRAGEGETQYF.

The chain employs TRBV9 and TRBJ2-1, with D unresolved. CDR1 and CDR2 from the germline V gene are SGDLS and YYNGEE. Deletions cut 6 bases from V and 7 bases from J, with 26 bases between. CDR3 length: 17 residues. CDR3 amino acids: CASTSDSRPSLGNEQFF. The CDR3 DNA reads TGTGCCAGCACCTCTGACTCTCGTCCCAGCCTAGGTAATGAGCAGTTCTTC.

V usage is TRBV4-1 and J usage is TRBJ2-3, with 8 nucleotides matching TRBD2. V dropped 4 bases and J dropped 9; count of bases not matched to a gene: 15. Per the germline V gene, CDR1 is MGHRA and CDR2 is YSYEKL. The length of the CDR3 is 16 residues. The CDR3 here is CASSPNTPTSGRTQYF. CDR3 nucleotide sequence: TGCGCCAGCAGCCCCAATACCCCCACTAGCGGTAGAACGCAGTATTTT.

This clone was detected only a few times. The CDR3 DNA reads as TGTGCCAGCAGTCCCCAGACCCAGGGGGATCAGCCCCAGCATTTT. Translated, it gives CASSPQTQGDQPQHF. The chain is built from TRBV6-6 and TRBJ1-5; 7 bases align to TRBD1. V dropped 5 bases and J dropped 5; count of bases not matched to a gene: 9. The length of the CDR3 is 15 residues. Germline V CDR1 and CDR2: MNHNY, SVGAGI (reference sequence).

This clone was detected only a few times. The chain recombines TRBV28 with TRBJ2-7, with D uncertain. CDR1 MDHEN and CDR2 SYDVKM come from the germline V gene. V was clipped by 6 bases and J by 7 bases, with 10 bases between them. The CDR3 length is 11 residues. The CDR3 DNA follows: TGTGCCAGCAGGTCGCCTAGAGAGCAGTACTTC. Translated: CASRSPREQYF.

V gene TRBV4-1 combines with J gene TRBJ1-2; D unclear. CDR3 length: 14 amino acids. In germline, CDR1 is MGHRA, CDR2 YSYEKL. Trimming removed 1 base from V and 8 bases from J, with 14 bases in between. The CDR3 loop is CASSQGAPSGGYTF. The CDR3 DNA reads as TGCGCCAGCAGCCAAGGCGCCCCTTCGGGGGGCTACACCTTC.

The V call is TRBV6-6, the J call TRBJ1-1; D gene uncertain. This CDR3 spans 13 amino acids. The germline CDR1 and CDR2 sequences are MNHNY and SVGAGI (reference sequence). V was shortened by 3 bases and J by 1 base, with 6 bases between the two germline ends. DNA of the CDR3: TGTGCCAGCAGTTATGCAGAGAACACTGAAGCTTTCTTT. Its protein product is CASSYAENTEAFF.

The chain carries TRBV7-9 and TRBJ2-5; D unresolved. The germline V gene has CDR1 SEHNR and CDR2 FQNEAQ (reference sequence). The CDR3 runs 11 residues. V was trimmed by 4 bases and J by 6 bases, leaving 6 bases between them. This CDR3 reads CASSSVKTQYF. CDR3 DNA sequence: TGTGCCAGCAGCTCCGTGAAGACCCAGTACTTC.

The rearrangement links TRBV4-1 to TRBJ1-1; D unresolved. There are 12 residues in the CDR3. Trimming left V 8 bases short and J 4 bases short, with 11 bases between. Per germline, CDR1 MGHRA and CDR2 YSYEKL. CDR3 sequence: CASGGRSTEAFF. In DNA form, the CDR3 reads TGCGCCAGCGGCGGTAGGAGCACTGAAGCTTTCTTT.

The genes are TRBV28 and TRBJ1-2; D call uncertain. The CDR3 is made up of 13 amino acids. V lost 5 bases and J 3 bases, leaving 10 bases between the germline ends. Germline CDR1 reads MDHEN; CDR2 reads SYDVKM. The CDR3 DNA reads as TGTGCCAGCAGTACGGTGTCTCACTATGGCTACACCTTC. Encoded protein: CASSTVSHYGYTF.

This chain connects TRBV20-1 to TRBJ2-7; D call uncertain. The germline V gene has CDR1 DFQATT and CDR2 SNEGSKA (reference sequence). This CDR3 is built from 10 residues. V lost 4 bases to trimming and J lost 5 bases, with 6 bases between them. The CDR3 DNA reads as TGCAGTGCTAAATATAACGAGCAGTACTTC. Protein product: CSAKYNEQYF.

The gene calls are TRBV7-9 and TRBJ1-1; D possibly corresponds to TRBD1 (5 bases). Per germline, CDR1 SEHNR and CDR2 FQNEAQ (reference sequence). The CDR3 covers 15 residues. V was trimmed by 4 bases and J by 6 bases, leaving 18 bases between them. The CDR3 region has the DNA TGTGCCAGCAGCTACAGACGGGGGGTGGTTGCTGAAGCTTTCTTT. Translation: CASSYRRGVVAEAFF.

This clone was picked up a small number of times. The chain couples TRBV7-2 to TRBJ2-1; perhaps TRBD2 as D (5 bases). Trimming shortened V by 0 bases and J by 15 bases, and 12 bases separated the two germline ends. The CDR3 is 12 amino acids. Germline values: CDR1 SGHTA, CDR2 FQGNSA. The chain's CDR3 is CASSLAGLDPFF. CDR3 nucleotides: TGTGCCAGCAGCTTAGCTGGACTTGACCCGTTCTTC.

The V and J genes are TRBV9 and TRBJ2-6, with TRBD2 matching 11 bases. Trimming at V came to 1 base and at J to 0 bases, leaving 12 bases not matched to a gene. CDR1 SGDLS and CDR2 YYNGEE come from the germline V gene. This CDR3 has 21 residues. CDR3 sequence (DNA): TGTGCCAGCAGCGTAATCTATCCCGGGACTAGCGGTGGCTCTGGGGCCAACGTCCTGACTTTC. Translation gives CASSVIYPGTSGGSGANVLTF.

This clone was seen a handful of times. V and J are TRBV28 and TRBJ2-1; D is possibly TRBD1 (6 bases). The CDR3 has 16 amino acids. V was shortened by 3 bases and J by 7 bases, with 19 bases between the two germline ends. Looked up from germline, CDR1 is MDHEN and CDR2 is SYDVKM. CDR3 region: CASSFITGSRRNEQFF. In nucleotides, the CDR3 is TGTGCCAGCAGTTTTATTACAGGGTCTCGCAGGAATGAGCAGTTCTTC.

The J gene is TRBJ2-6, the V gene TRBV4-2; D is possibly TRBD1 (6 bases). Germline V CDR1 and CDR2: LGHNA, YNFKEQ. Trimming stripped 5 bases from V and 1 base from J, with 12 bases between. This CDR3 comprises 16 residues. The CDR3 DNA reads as TGTGCCAGCAGCGCACAGGGAGCTTCTGGGGCCAACGTCCTGACTTTC. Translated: CASSAQGASGANVLTF.

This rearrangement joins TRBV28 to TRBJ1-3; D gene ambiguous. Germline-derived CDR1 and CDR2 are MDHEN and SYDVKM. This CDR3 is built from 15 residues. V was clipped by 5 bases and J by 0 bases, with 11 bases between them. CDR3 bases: TGTGCCAGCAGTCCTCCCAATCTCTCTGGAAACACCATATATTTT. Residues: CASSPPNLSGNTIYF.

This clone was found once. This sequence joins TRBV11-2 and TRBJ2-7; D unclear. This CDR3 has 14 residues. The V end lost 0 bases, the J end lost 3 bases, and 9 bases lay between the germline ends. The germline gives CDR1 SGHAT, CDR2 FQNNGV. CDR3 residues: CASSLDPGNYEQYF. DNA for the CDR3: TGTGCCAGCAGCTTAGATCCCGGAAACTACGAGCAGTACTTC.

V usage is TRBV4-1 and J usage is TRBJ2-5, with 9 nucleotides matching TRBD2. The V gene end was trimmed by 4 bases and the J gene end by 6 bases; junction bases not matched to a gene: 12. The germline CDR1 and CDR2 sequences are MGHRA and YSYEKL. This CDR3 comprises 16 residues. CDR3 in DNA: TGCGCCAGCAGCCCACTGACTAGCGGCAACGAAAAGACCCAGTACTTC. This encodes CASSPLTSGNEKTQYF.

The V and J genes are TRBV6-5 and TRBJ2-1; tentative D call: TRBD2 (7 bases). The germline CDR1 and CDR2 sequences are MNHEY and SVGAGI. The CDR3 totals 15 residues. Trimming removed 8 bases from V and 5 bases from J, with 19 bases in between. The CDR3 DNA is TGTGCCAGCCGAGGGAGGGGGGCGGCGGACAATGAGCAGTTCTTC. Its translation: CASRGRGAADNEQFF.